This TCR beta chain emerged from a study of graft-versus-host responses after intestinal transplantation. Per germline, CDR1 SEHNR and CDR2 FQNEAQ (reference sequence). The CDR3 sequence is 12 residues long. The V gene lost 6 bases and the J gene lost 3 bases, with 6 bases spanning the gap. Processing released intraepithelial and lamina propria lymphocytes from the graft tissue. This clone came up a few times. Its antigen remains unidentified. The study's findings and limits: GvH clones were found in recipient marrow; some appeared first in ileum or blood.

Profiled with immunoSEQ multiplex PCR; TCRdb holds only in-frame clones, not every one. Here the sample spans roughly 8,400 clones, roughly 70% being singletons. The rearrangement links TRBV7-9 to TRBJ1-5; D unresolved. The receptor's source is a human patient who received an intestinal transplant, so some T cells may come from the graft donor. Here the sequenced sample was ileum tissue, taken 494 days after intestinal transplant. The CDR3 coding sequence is TGTGCCAGCAGAGGGCCCAATCAGCCCCAGCATTTT. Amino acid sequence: CASRGPNQPQHF.